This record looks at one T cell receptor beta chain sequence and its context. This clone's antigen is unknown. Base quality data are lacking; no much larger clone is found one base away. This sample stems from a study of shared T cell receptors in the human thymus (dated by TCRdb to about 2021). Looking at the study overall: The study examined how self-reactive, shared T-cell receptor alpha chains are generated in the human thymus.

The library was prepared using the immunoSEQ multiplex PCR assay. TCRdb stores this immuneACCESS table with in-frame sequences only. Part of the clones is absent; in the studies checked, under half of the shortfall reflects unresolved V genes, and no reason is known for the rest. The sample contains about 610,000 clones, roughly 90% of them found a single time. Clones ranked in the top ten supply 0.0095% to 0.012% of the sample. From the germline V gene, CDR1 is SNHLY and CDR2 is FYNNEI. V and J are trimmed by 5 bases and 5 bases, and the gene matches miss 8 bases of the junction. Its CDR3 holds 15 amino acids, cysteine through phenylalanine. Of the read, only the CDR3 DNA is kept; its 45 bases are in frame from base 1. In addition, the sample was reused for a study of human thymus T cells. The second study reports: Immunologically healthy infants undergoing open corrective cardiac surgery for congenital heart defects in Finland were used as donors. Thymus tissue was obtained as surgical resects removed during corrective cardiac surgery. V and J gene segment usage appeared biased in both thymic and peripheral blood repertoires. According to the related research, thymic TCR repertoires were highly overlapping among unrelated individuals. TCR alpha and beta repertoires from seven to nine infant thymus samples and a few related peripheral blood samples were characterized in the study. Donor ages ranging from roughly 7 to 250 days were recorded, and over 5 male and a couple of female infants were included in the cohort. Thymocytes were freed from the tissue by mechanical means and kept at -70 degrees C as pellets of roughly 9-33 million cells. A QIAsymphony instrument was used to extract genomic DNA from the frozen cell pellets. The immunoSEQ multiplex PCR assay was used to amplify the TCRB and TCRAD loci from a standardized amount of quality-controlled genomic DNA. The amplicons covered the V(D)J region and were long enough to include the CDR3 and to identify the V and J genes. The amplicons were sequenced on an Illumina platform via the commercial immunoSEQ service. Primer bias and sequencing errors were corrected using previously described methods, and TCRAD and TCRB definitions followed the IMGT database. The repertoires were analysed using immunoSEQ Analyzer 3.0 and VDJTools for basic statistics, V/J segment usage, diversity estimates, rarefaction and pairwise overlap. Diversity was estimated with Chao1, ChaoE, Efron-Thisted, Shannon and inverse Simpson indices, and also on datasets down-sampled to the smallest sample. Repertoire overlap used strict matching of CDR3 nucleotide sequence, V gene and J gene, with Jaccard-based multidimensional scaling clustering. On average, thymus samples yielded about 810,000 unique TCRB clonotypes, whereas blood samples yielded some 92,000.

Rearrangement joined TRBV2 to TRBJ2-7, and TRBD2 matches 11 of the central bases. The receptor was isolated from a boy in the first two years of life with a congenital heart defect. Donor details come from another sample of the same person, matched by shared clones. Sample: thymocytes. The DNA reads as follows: TGTGCCAGCAGTCCACTAGCGGGAGAGGTCCACGAGCAGTACTTC. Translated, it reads CASSPLAGEVHEQYF.